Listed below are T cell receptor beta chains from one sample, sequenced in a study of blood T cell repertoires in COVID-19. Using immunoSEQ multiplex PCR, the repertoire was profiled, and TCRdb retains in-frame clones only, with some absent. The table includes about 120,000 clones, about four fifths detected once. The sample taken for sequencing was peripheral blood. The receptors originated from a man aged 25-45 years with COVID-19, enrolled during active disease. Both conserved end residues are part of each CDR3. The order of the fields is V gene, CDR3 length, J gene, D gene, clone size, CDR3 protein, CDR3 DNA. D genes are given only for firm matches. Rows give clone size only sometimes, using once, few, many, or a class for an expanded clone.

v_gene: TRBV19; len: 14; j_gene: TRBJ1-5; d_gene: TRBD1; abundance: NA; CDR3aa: CAPGTGYSNQPQHF; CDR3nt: TGTGCCCCAGGGACAGGGTATAGCAATCAGCCCCAGCATTTT
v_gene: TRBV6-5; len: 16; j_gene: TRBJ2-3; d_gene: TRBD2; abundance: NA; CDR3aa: CASSSPSGRYTDTQYF; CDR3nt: TGTGCCAGCAGTTCGCCTAGCGGGAGGTACACAGATACGCAGTATTTT
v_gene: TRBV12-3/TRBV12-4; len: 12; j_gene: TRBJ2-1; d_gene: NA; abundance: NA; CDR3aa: CASKQLGDEQFF; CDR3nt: TGTGCCAGCAAACAACTAGGCGATGAGCAGTTCTTC
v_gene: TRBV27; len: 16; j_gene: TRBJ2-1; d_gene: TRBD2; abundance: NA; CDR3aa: CASTALAGTSYNEQFF; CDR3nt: TGTGCCAGCACCGCATTAGCGGGGACCTCCTACAATGAGCAGTTCTTC
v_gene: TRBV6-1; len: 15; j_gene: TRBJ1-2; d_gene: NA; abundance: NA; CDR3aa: CASSEAQSGRYGYTF; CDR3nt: TGTGCCAGCAGTGAAGCGCAGTCAGGGAGGTATGGCTACACCTTC
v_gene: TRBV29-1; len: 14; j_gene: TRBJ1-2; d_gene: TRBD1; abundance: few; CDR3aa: CSVAPTGSGYGYTF; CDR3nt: TGCAGCGTGGCCCCGACAGGGTCGGGTTATGGCTACACCTTC
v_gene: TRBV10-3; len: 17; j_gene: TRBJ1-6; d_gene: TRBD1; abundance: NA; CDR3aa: CAISESTPGQGFSPLHF; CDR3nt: TGTGCCATCAGTGAGTCAACTCCGGGACAGGGGTTTTCACCCCTCCACTTT
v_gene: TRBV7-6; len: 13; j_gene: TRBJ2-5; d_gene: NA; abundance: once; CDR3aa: CASSFGERETQYF; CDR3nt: TGTGCCAGCAGCTTCGGGGAGAGGGAGACCCAGTACTTC
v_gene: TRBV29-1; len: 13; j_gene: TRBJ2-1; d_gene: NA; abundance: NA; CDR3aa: CSVDREVSDEQFF; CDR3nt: TGCAGCGTTGACAGGGAGGTCAGCGATGAGCAGTTCTTC
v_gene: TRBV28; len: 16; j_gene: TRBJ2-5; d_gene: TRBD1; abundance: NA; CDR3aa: CASRILGQGGRETQYF; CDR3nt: TGTGCCAGCAGGATCTTAGGACAGGGGGGCAGAGAGACCCAGTACTTC
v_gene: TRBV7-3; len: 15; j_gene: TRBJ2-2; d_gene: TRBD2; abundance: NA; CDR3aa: CASSASSGNTGELFF; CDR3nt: TGTGCCAGCAGCGCCTCTAGCGGAAACACCGGGGAGCTGTTTTTT
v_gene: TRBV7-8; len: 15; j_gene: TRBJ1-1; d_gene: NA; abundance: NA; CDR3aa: CASSLRGTVNTEAFF; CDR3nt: TGTGCCAGCAGTCTAAGGGGGACGGTGAACACTGAAGCTTTCTTT
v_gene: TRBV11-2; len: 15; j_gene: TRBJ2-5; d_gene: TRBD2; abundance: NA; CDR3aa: CASSPPGGGGETQYF; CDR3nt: TGTGCCAGCAGCCCTCCTGGCGGGGGAGGAGAGACCCAGTACTTC
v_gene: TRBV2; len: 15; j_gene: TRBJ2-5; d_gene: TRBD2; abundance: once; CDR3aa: CASSEASGPQETQYF; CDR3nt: TGTGCCAGCAGTGAGGCTAGCGGGCCTCAAGAGACCCAGTACTTC
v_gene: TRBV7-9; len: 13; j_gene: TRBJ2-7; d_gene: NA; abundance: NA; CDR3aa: CASTSGTAGEQYF; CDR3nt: TGTGCCAGCACCTCCGGGACAGCGGGCGAGCAGTACTTC
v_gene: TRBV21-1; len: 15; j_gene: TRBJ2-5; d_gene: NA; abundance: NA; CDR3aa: CASSNCGQGKETQYF; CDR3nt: TGTGCCAGCAGCAACTGCGGGCAGGGGAAAGAGACCCAGTACTTC
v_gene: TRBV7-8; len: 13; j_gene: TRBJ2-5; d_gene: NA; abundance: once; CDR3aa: CASSLGGVETQYF; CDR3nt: TGTGCCAGCAGCTTAGGGGGGGTGGAGACCCAGTACTTC
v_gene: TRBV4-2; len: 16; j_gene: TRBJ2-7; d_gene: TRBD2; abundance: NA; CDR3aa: CASSQPAGAHSYEQYF; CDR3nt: TGTGCCAGCAGCCAACCAGCGGGGGCGCATTCCTACGAGCAGTACTTC
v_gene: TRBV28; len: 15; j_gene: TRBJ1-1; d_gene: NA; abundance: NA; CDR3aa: CASSLGWGGSTEAFF; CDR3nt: TGTGCCAGCAGTTTGGGCTGGGGGGGCAGTACTGAAGCTTTCTTT
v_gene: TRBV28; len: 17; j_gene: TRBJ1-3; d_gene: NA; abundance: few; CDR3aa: CASSLLVEGGSGNTIYF; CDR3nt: TGTGCCAGCAGTTTATTAGTAGAAGGGGGCTCTGGAAACACCATATATTTT